This T cell receptor beta chain was captured by sequencing in a study of blood T cell repertoires in COVID-19. This clone was observed once. Germline loops: CDR1 SGHRS, CDR2 YFSETQ. The CDR3 totals 16 residues. Losses at the gene ends were 3 bases for V and 4 bases for J; bases not matched to a gene: 4. Assay: immunoSEQ multiplex PCR; the TCRdb copy retains only in-frame clones and omits some. This table holds 250,000 or so clones, about 85% found once. This chain uses TRBV5-1 with TRBJ2-6, with 10 bases lining up with TRBD1. Sequenced material: PBMCs or T cells enriched from blood (not recorded which). This clonotype was obtained from a man aged 25 to 40 who had recovered from COVID-19. CDR3 DNA sequence: TGCGCCAGCAGCTATGGGACAGGGGTAGGGGCCAACGTCCTGACTTTC. Translation gives CASSYGTGVGANVLTF.